This passage covers 18 T cell receptor beta chains from one sample sequenced in a study of blood T cell repertoires in COVID-19. TCRdb keeps only in-frame clones here, not all; method: immunoSEQ multiplex PCR. The repertoire holds more than 400,000 clones, with around 91% as singletons. The specimen sequenced was PBMCs or T cells enriched from blood (not recorded which). The receptor source for this set is a man in his late teens or twenties who had recovered from COVID-19.

V usage is TRBV9 and J usage is TRBJ1-4, with 7 bases aligning to TRBD1. V was pared by 3 bases and J by 7 bases, with 6 bases of the junction left unmatched. The CDR3 contains 14 residues. The germline gives CDR1 SGDLS, CDR2 YYNGEE. The CDR3 sequence: CASSGGRTGEKLFF. The DNA for the CDR3 is TGTGCCAGCAGCGGGGGGAGGACAGGTGAAAAACTGTTTTTT.

V gene TRBV12-3 or TRBV12-4 combines with J gene TRBJ1-1, with 11 bases fitting TRBD1. Unmatched junction bases numbered 2, after V lost 5 bases and J lost 6 bases. This CDR3 comprises 13 residues. Here the CDR3 reads CASSGQGAAEAFF. CDR3 DNA sequence: TGTGCCAGCAGTGGACAGGGGGCAGCTGAAGCTTTCTTT.

This chain links TRBV9 with TRBJ1-5; D not certain. The germline CDR1 and CDR2 sequences are SGDLS and YYNGEE. Trimming cost V 0 bases and J 7 bases, with 11 bases left between them. This CDR3 region has 14 residues. The CDR3 spells CASSVGAVNQPQHF. The DNA for the CDR3 is TGTGCCAGCAGCGTAGGGGCCGTAAACCAGCCCCAGCATTTT.

This chain links TRBV3-1 (or the pseudogene TRBV3-2) with TRBJ2-1, with TRBD2 matching over 11 bases. The CDR3 is made up of 15 amino acids. Trimming removed 4 bases from V and 6 bases from J; junction bases left unmatched: 5. Germline loops: CDR1 LGHDT, CDR2 YNNKEL (reference sequence). The CDR3 protein is CASSLTSGGGNEQFF. The CDR3 DNA reads TGTGCCAGCAGCCTTACTAGCGGGGGAGGCAATGAGCAGTTCTTC.

The J gene is TRBJ1-3, the V gene TRBV19; the D is unclear. CDR3 length: 12 amino acids. V was clipped by 9 bases and J by 7 bases, with 13 bases between them. Per the germline V gene, CDR1 is LNHDA and CDR2 is SQIVND (reference sequence). Here the CDR3 DNA reads TGTGCCAGCCGGTCTGACGGGAACACCATATATTTT. It translates to CASRSDGNTIYF.

The rearrangement joins TRBV12-2 to TRBJ2-1; no DNA check was done on the table's D call, TRBD2. TRBV12-2 is described as a pseudogene. CDR3 length: 16 residues. Here the CDR3 DNA reads TGTGCAAGTCGCTTAAATTTAAGCGGGAGCGACAATGAGCAGTTCTTC. Translation gives CASRLNLSGSDNEQFF.

The chain has TRBV19 and TRBJ1-6; the D gene is possibly TRBD1 (5 bases). The ends were cut back, 11 bases at V and 7 bases at J, with 15 bases in the middle. From germline, CDR1 is LNHDA and CDR2 SQIVND (reference sequence). This CDR3 is 13 amino acids long. CDR3 region: CAARDSLNSPLHF. CDR3 bases: TGTGCCGCCCGGGACTCCCTCAATTCACCCCTCCACTTT.

V gene TRBV27 combines with J gene TRBJ2-1; 13 positions agree with TRBD2. The CDR3 contains 19 residues. The germline V gene has CDR1 MNHEY and CDR2 SMNVEV (reference sequence). The V and J ends lost 5 bases and 6 bases, in that order; junction bases with no gene match: 16. The CDR3 bases are TGTGCCAGCAGTCCTCTTGCAAGTCCCGGACTAGCGGGAGCCAATGAGCAGTTCTTC. It yields the protein CASSPLASPGLAGANEQFF.

The rearrangement joins TRBV19 to TRBJ2-2, with a weak D call TRBD2 (6 bases). With 7 bases removed from V and 2 bases from J, the gap between germline ends came to 11 bases. The germline V gene has CDR1 LNHDA and CDR2 SQIVND (reference sequence). This CDR3 region has 14 residues. The CDR3 DNA is TGTGCCAGTACTACGGGAGAAAACACCGGGGAGCTGTTTTTT. Residues: CASTTGENTGELFF.

The rearrangement links TRBV11-3 to TRBJ2-1; D is perhaps TRBD2 (6 bases). CDR1 is SGHNT and CDR2 is YENEEA in the germline V gene. This CDR3 is 15 amino acids long. The V gene lost 5 bases and the J gene lost 5 bases, with 16 bases spanning the gap. This CDR3 is CASSPGLDLHNEQFF. CDR3 bases: TGTGCCAGCAGCCCGGGACTTGACCTACACAATGAGCAGTTCTTC.

This clone was seen once. The gene calls are TRBV11-2 and TRBJ2-7, with a possible D match to TRBD2 (6 bases). CDR1 SGHAT and CDR2 FQNNGV come from the germline V gene. CDR3 length: 16 amino acids. Trimming cost V 3 bases and J 5 bases, with 20 bases left between them. CDR3 protein: CASSLGMGLRGHEQYF. CDR3 DNA: TGTGCCAGCAGCTTGGGGATGGGTCTGCGGGGCCACGAGCAGTACTTC.

Details on this clone: An end of the junction differs from the germline gene, which may be a read error. The chain combines TRBV6-5 with TRBJ1-1, with D perhaps matching TRBD1 (6 bases). Germline CDR1 is MNHEY and CDR2 is SVGAGI. This CDR3 has 13 residues. DNA of the CDR3: TGTGCCAGCACTCTGAATTGGGGACACGCAGCAGAATTT. Translation: CASTLNWGHAAEF.

V and J are TRBV7-9 and TRBJ1-4, with D hard to call. The ends were cut back, 5 bases at V and 0 bases at J, with 13 bases in the middle. The CDR3 covers 16 residues. The germline V gene encodes CDR1 SEHNR and CDR2 FQNEAQ (reference sequence). The CDR3, as DNA: TGTGCCAGCAGCGTCCTAACCGGGGCAACTAATGAAAAACTGTTTTTT. Its protein product is CASSVLTGATNEKLFF.

The chain recombines TRBV5-4 with TRBJ1-4; D uncertain. V was trimmed by 4 bases and J by 4 bases, leaving 14 bases between them. Germline CDR1 is SGHNT and CDR2 is YYREEE (reference sequence). This CDR3 comprises 15 residues. The DNA of the CDR3 is TGTGCCAGCAGCGGAGGGCGCCGCCTTAATGAAAAACTGTTTTTT. This codes for CASSGGRRLNEKLFF.

The V call is TRBV6-5, the J call TRBJ2-5, with TRBD2 identical over 11 bases. V dropped 6 bases and J dropped 2; count of bases not matched to a gene: 5. The CDR3 length is 15 residues. Germline CDR1 and CDR2: MNHEY and SVGAGI. The CDR3 is CASSPGLAVQETQYF. As DNA, the CDR3 is TGTGCCAGCAGCCCGGGACTAGCGGTACAAGAGACCCAGTACTTC.

The chain has TRBV5-1 and TRBJ2-3; 8 positions match TRBD1. The length of the CDR3 is 16 residues. J gave up 0 bases and V 3 bases, and 6 bases lay outside the gene matches. In germline, CDR1 is SGHRS, CDR2 YFSETQ. CDR3 protein: CASSYWTGSSTDTQYF. The CDR3 DNA follows: TGCGCCAGCAGCTATTGGACAGGGAGTAGCACAGATACGCAGTATTTT.

The rearrangement uses TRBV30 and TRBJ1-3; tentative D call: TRBD1 (6 bases). Germline assignment: CDR1 GTSNPN and CDR2 SVGIG (reference sequence). Trimming left V 4 bases short and J 4 bases short, with 17 bases between. The CDR3 spans 15 residues. CDR3 sequence: CAWTRGTTRGNTIYF. The CDR3 nucleotides are TGTGCCTGGACCCGAGGGACAACTCGAGGAAACACCATATATTTT.

The chain employs TRBV30 and TRBJ1-6; TRBD1 matches at 9 bases. Germline CDR1 and CDR2: GTSNPN and SVGIG (reference sequence). The V gene end was trimmed by 2 bases and the J gene end by 10 bases; junction bases not matched to a gene: 6. There are 14 residues in the CDR3. CDR3 sequence (DNA): TGTGCCTGGAGTTCAGGGACAGGGACCTCACCCCTCCACTTT. Protein sequence: CAWSSGTGTSPLHF. Based on the CDR3 plus reference TRBV30 and TRBJ1-6, the full variable domain is SQTIHQWPATLVQPVGSPLSLECTVEGTSNPNLYWYRQAAGRGLQLLFYSVGIGQISSEVPQNLSASRPQDRQFILSSKKLLLSDSGFYLCAWSSGTGTSPLHFGNGTRLTVT.